The 22 T cell receptor beta chains below were found in one sample sequenced in a study of blood T cell repertoires in COVID-19. Sequencing used immunoSEQ multiplex PCR; TCRdb keeps in-frame clones, though not all of them. Of about 120,000 clones in the sample, over 60% were seen once. The sequenced material came from peripheral blood. These receptors were collected from a man in his forties with active or convalescent COVID-19.

The genes are TRBV2 and TRBJ2-3, with D tentatively TRBD1 (5 bases). This CDR3 spans 12 amino acids. The germline V and J ends were trimmed by 8 bases and 5 bases, with 11 bases remaining between them. Germline values: CDR1 SNHLY, CDR2 FYNNEI. CDR3 region: CASGLREDTQYF. The CDR3 coding sequence is TGTGCCAGCGGCCTCAGGGAAGATACGCAGTATTTT.

This clone showed up just once. J is TRBJ2-2 and V is TRBV5-1, with TRBD2 as a possible D gene (5 bases). CDR1 is SGHRS, CDR2 YFSETQ, per germline. The CDR3 covers 15 residues. The V and J ends lost 7 bases and 1 base respectively, with 14 bases between them. The CDR3 region is CASALRAGNTGELFF. As DNA, the CDR3 is TGCGCCAGCGCTCTGCGGGCAGGGAACACCGGGGAGCTGTTTTTT.

The chain is built from TRBV21-1 and TRBJ1-1; the table's D call, TRBD1, was not checked against the DNA. TRBV21-1 is labeled a pseudogene. The CDR3 runs to 13 residues. CDR3 DNA sequence: TGTGCCAGCACCCCACTAAGGGGCACTGAAGCTTTCTTT. The encoded protein is CASTPLRGTEAFF.

The CDR3 DNA reads as TGCGCCAGCAGCGACCTTCTGGACAGGGCGCAGGATGGCTACACCTTC. Its translation is CASSDLLDRAQDGYTF. The rearrangement links TRBV5-1 to TRBJ1-2; 8 bases are a match to TRBD1. The CDR3 is made up of 16 amino acids. After removal of 4 bases from V and 6 bases from J, the junction contained 14 bases not matched to a gene. CDR1 SGHRS and CDR2 YFSETQ come from the germline V gene.

The V and J genes are TRBV3-1 (or the pseudogene TRBV3-2) and TRBJ1-4; D not resolved. The CDR3 contains 14 residues. V shed 7 bases and J shed 6 bases, with 15 bases lying between them. Germline lookup yields CDR1 LGHDT and CDR2 YNNKEL (reference sequence). The CDR3: CASKRGGLDEKLFF. The DNA of the CDR3 is TGTGCCAGCAAGAGAGGAGGGTTAGATGAAAAACTGTTTTTT.

The chain employs TRBV5-1 and TRBJ2-1, with 8 positions matching TRBD1. CDR1 SGHRS and CDR2 YFSETQ come from the germline V gene. Germline trimming cut 4 bases from V and 3 bases from J; bases unmatched to any gene: 12. The CDR3 has 17 amino acids. CDR3 region: CASSGGRVTGDYNEQFF. The CDR3 DNA is TGCGCCAGCAGCGGCGGCAGGGTGACAGGGGACTACAATGAGCAGTTCTTC.

The CDR3 DNA sequence: TGTGCCAGCAGCTTTCCTAGGGGGCGAGACACTGAAGCTTTCTTT. Translated, it gives CASSFPRGRDTEAFF. The rearrangement joins TRBV7-2 to TRBJ1-1; 7 bases align to TRBD1. Trimming removed 3 bases from V and 3 bases from J; junction bases left unmatched: 7. The CDR3 runs 15 residues. In germline, CDR1 is SGHTA, CDR2 FQGNSA.

This chain links TRBV11-2 with TRBJ1-2; D not certain. The germline CDR1 and CDR2 sequences are SGHAT and FQNNGV. This CDR3 has 14 amino acids. V was pared by 1 base and J by 4 bases, with 10 bases between. The CDR3: CASSLGGSVYGYTF. The CDR3 DNA reads as TGTGCCAGCAGCTTAGGAGGAAGTGTCTATGGCTACACCTTC.

There are a few counts of this clone. The chain couples TRBV6-1 to TRBJ1-6, with 7 bases fitting TRBD1. Germline V gives CDR1 MNHNS, CDR2 SASEGT. Unmatched junction bases numbered 9, after V lost 6 bases and J lost 7 bases. This CDR3 region has 15 residues. The CDR3 sequence is CASRGSDRTNSPLHF. CDR3 in DNA: TGTGCCAGCAGGGGGTCGGACAGGACAAATTCACCCCTCCACTTT.

The chain carries TRBV6-5 and TRBJ1-1, with TRBD1 matching over 9 bases. J was trimmed by 4 bases and V by 4 bases; bases with no gene match: 10. The CDR3 is 16 residues long. CDR1 and CDR2 (germline): MNHEY, SVGAGI. Here the CDR3 reads CASSSTLVTGGTEAFF. For the CDR3, the DNA is TGTGCCAGCAGTTCAACCCTCGTGACAGGGGGCACTGAAGCTTTCTTT.

This sequence joins TRBV5-4 and TRBJ2-1; D is perhaps TRBD2 (6 bases). Trimming cost V 2 bases and J 5 bases, with 8 bases left between them. CDR1 is SGHNT and CDR2 is YYREEE in the germline V gene (reference sequence). The CDR3 sequence is 13 residues long. CDR3 residues: CASSFPGDNEQFF. The CDR3 DNA follows: TGTGCCAGCAGCTTCCCGGGGGACAATGAGCAGTTCTTC.

Note on this clone: Mismatch with germline at one junction end may stem from a read error. Other DNA sequences from this sample encode an identical CDR3 as well. The genes are TRBV27 and TRBJ2-7; TRBD2 might be the D (6 bases). The CDR3 sequence is 15 residues long. Germline loops: CDR1 MNHEY, CDR2 SMNVEV (reference sequence). CDR3 DNA: TGTGCCAGCAGACCCCTCGGAGGGAAGCCCTACGAGCAGTACTTT. Protein: CASRPLGGKPYEQYF.

The chain couples TRBV19 to TRBJ1-1; D not certain. V lost 1 base and J lost 5, with 8 bases in between. The germline V gene has CDR1 LNHDA and CDR2 SQIVND (reference sequence). This CDR3 is 13 amino acids long. The CDR3 sequence is CASSIGSGTEAFF. The CDR3 DNA reads as TGTGCCAGTAGTATAGGTTCGGGGACTGAAGCTTTCTTT.

The V call is TRBV12-2, the J call TRBJ1-2; TRBD1 is the table's D call, not checked against the DNA. TRBV12-2 is deemed a pseudogene. The CDR3 is 14 amino acids. The DNA for the CDR3 is TGTGCAAGTCGCCCTACCAGGGCTCTCTATGGCTACACCTTC. The encoded protein is CASRPTRALYGYTF.

The DNA of the CDR3 is TGTGCCAGCAGTTCTTCCGGGACTGGCATTGGGGCCAACGTCCTGACTTTC. Translating it yields CASSSSGTGIGANVLTF. This chain uses TRBV28 with TRBJ2-6, with D perhaps TRBD2 (6 bases). The CDR3 has 17 amino acids. The V end lost 4 bases, the J end lost 3 bases, and 16 bases lay between the germline ends. Germline CDR1 is MDHEN and CDR2 is SYDVKM.

The sample holds a few counts of this clone. The chain uses TRBV7-8 and TRBJ1-6; the match to TRBD1 covers 7 bases. CDR1 is SGHVS, CDR2 FQNEAQ, per germline. The CDR3 runs to 15 residues. V lost 3 bases to trimming and J lost 10 bases; unmatched junction nucleotides: 9. The CDR3, as DNA: TGTGCCAGCAGCTTTTCGGACAGGAGGGGGTCACCCCTCCACTTT. Translation gives CASSFSDRRGSPLHF.

CDR3 amino acids: CASSQFGGNTEAFF. CDR3 DNA: TGTGCCAGCAGCCAATTCGGCGGGAACACTGAAGCTTTCTTT. The rearrangement uses TRBV16 and TRBJ1-1; D not resolved. Germline V gene sequence: CDR1 KGHSY, CDR2 FQNENV. With 1 base removed from V and 1 base from J, the gap between germline ends came to 7 bases. This CDR3 has 14 residues.

Details on this clone: Other nucleotide sequences from this sample produce the same CDR3. J is TRBJ1-5 and V is TRBV7-2; D not resolved. V was trimmed by 1 base and J by 0 bases, leaving 4 bases between them. From germline, CDR1 is SGHTA and CDR2 FQGNSA. The CDR3 has 14 residues. This chain's CDR3 is CASSLGLSNQPQHF. The CDR3 coding sequence is TGTGCCAGCAGCTTAGGGCTTAGCAATCAGCCCCAGCATTTT. Variable domain in full (rest from reference TRBV7-2 and TRBJ1-5): GAGVSQSPSNKVTEKGKDVELRCDPISGHTALYWYRQSLGQGLEFLIYFQGNSAPDKSGLPSDRFSAERTGGSVSTLTIQRTQQEDSAVYLCASSLGLSNQPQHFGDGTRLSIL.

The V call is TRBV10-2, the J call TRBJ2-7; no clear D gene. V lost 3 bases to trimming and J lost 3 bases, with 12 bases between them. CDR1 WSHSY and CDR2 SAAADI come from the germline V gene. This CDR3 has 14 residues. The CDR3 DNA sequence: TGCGCCAGCAGTGACGGCATGACGGGCTACGAGCAGTACTTC. Amino acids: CASSDGMTGYEQYF.

This clone is a singleton in its sample. The rearrangement links TRBV29-1 to TRBJ1-1; the match to TRBD1 covers 9 bases. Germline loops: CDR1 SQVTM, CDR2 ANQGSEA. CDR3 size: 13 residues. V was pared by 7 bases and J by 5 bases, with 8 bases of the junction left unmatched. The CDR3 nucleotides read TGCAGCGCTATACAGGGGGCGAAGACTGAAGCTTTCTTT. Translated: CSAIQGAKTEAFF.

This sequence joins TRBV3-1 (or the pseudogene TRBV3-2) and TRBJ2-3, with 7 bases identical to TRBD1. Germline trimming cut 3 bases from V and 0 bases from J; bases unmatched to any gene: 6. CDR1 LGHDT and CDR2 YNNKEL come from the germline V gene (reference sequence). The CDR3 totals 16 residues. CDR3: CASSHLGTASTDTQYF. For the CDR3, the DNA is TGTGCCAGCAGCCACCTCGGGACAGCTAGCACAGATACGCAGTATTTT.

The genes are TRBV12-3 or TRBV12-4 and TRBJ2-5, with 7 bases fitting TRBD1. Trimming removed 3 bases from V and 7 bases from J; junction bases left unmatched: 2. The CDR3 loop spans 12 amino acids. CDR3 nucleotides: TGTGCCAGCAGTTTGACAGGGTTGACCCAGTACTTC. This gives the protein CASSLTGLTQYF.